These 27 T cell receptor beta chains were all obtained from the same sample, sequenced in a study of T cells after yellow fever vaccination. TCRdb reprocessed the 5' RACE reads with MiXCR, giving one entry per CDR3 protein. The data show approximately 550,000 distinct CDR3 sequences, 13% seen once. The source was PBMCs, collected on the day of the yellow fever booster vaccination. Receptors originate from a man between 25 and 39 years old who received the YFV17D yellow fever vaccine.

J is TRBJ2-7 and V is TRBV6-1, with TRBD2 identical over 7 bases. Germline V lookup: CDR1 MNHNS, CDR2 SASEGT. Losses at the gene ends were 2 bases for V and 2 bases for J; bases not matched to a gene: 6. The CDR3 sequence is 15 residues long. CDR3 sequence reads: CASSEYGGGPYEQYF. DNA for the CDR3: TGTGCCAGCAGTGAATATGGGGGGGGTCCCTACGAGCAGTACTTC.

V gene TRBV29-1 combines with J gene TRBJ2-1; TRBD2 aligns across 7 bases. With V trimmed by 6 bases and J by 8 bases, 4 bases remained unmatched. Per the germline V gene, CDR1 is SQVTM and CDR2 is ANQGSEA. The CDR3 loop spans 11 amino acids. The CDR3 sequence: CSVPGGYEQFF. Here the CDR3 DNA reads TGCAGCGTCCCGGGGGGATATGAGCAGTTCTTC.

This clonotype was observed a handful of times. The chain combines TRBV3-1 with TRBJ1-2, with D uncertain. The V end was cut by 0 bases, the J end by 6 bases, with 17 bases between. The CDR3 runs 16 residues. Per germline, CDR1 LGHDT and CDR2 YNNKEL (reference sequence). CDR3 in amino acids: CASSQDSELPWDGYTF. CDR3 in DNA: TGTGCCAGCAGCCAAGATTCGGAACTACCCTGGGATGGCTACACCTTC.

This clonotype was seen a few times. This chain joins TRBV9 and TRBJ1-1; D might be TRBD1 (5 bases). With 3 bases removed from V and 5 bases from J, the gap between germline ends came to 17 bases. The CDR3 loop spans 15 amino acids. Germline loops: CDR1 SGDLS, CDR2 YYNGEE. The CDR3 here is CASSDPAWGGTEAFF. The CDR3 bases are TGTGCCAGCAGCGACCCCGCTTGGGGGGGGACTGAAGCTTTCTTT. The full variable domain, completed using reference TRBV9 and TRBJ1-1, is DSGVTQTPKHLITATGQRVTLRCSPRSGDLSVYWYQQSLDQGLQFLIQYYNGEERAKGNILERFSAQQFPDLHSELNLSSLELGDSALYFCASSDPAWGGTEAFFGQGTRLTVV.

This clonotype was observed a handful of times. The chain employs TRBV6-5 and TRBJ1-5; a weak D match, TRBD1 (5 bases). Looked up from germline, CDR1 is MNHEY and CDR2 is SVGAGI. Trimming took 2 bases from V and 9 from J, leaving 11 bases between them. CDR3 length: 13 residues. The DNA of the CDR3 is TGTGCCAGCAGTTACACCAGGGAAGGGCCCCAGCATTTT. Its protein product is CASSYTREGPQHF.

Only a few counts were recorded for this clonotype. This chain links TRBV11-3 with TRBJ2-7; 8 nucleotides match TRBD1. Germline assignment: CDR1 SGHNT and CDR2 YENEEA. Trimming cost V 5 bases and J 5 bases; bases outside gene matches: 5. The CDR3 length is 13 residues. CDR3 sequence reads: CASSTDRAHEQYF. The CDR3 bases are TGTGCCAGCAGCACGGACAGGGCCCACGAGCAGTACTTC.

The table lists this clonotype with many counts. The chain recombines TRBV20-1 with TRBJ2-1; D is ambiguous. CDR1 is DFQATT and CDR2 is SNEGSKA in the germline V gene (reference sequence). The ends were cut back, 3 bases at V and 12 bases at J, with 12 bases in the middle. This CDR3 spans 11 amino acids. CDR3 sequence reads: CSASSLRVQFF. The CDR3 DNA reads TGCAGTGCTAGCTCCCTCCGGGTGCAGTTCTTC.

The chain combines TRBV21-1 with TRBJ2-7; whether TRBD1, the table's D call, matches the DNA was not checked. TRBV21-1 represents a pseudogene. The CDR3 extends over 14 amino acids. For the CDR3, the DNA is TGTGCCAGCAGCAAAAAGGGGGTACCCCTGGAGCAGTACTTC. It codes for CASSKKGVPLEQYF.

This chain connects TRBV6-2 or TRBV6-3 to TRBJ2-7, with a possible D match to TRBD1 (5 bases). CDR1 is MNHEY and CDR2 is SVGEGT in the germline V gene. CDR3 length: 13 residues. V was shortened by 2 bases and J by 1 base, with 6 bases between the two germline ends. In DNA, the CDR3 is TGTGCCAGCAGTTACGGGGCTTCCTACGAGCAGTACTTC. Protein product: CASSYGASYEQYF.

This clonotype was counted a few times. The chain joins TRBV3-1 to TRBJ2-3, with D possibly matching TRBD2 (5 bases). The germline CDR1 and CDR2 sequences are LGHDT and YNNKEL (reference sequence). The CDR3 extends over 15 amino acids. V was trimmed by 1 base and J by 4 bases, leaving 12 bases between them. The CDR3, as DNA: TGTGCCAGCAGCCAAGCACTAGGATTTCCAGATACGCAGTATTTT. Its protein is CASSQALGFPDTQYF.

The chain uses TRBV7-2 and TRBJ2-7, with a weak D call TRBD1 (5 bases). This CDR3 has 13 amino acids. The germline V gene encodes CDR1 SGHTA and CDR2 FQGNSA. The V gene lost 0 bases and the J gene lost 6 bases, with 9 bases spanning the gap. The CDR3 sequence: CASSLAAGIEQYF. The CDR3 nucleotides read TGTGCCAGCAGCTTAGCGGCAGGGATCGAGCAGTACTTC.

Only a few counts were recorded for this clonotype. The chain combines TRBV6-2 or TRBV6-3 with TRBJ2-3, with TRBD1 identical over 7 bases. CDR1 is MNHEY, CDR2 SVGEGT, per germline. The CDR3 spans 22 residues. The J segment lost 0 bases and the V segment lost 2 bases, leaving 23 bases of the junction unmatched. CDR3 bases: TGTGCCAGCAGTTACACTAAACGCACCTCCAGAGGATGGACAGGAAGCACAGATACGCAGTATTTT. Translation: CASSYTKRTSRGWTGSTDTQYF.

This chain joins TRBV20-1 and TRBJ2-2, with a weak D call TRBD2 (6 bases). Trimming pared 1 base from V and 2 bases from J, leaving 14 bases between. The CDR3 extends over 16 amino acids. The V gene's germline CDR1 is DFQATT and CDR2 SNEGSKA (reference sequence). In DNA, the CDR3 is TGCAGTGCTAGAGGTCTGGGGCGGGACAACACCGGGGAGCTGTTTTTT. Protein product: CSARGLGRDNTGELFF.

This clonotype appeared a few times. The CDR3 DNA follows: TGTGCCAGCAGCGCTGGGAGTTACAATGAGCAGTTCTTC. Translating it yields CASSAGSYNEQFF. This chain uses TRBV7-9 with TRBJ2-1; a weak D match, TRBD2 (5 bases). The ends were cut back, 5 bases at V and 4 bases at J, with 9 bases in the middle. Germline-derived CDR1 and CDR2 are SEHNR and FQNEAQ (reference sequence). The CDR3 loop spans 13 amino acids. The variable domain in full, completed from reference TRBV7-9 and TRBJ2-1, reads DTGVSQNPRHKITKRGQNVTFRCDPISEHNRLYWYRQTLGQGPEFLTYFQNEAQLEKSRLLSDRFSAERPKGSFSTLEIQRTEQGDSAMYLCASSAGSYNEQFFGPGTRLTVL.

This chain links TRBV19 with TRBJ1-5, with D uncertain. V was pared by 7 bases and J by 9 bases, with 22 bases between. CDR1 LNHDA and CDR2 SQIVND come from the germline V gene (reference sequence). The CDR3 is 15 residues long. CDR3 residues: CASTVETHGLGPQHF. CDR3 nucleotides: TGTGCCAGTACGGTGGAGACACACGGACTCGGGCCCCAGCATTTT. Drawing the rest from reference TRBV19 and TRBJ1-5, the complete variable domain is DGGITQSPKYLFRKEGQNVTLSCEQNLNHDAMYWYRQDPGQGLRLIYYSQIVNDFQKGDIAEGYSVSREKKESFPLTVTSAQKNPTAFYLCASTVETHGLGPQHFGDGTRLSIL.

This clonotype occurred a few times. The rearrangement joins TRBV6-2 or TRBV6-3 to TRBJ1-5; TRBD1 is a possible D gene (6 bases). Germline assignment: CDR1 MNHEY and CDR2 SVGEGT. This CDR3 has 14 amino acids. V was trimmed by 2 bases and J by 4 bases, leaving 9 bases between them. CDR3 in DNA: TGTGCCAGCAGTTACGTAGGGGGGAATCAGCCCCAGCATTTT. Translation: CASSYVGGNQPQHF.

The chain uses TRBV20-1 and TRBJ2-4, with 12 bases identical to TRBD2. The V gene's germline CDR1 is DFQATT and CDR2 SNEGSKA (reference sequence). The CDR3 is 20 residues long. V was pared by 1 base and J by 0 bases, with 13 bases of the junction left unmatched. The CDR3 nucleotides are TGCAGTGCTAGAGTTTTACTGACTAGCGGGAGTTTGGGAGCCAAAAACATTCAGTACTTC. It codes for CSARVLLTSGSLGAKNIQYF.

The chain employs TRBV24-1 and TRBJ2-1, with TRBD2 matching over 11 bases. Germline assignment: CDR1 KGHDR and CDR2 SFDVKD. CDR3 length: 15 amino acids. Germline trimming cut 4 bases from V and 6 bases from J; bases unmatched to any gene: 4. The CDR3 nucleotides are TGTGCCACCAGTGACCGTAGCGGGAGGGGCAATGAGCAGTTCTTC. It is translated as CATSDRSGRGNEQFF.

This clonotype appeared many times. The CDR3 sequence: CASRPLGQAVTGELFF. The CDR3 DNA sequence: TGTGCCAGCCGCCCCCTGGGGCAGGCTGTCACCGGGGAGCTGTTTTTT. The chain uses TRBV28 and TRBJ2-2; perhaps TRBD1 as D (5 bases). With 8 bases removed from V and 4 bases from J, the gap between germline ends came to 20 bases. From germline, CDR1 is MDHEN and CDR2 SYDVKM. CDR3 length equals 16 residues. The whole variable domain, filled in from reference TRBV28 and TRBJ2-2, reads DVKVTQSSRYLVKRTGEKVFLECVQDMDHENMFWYRQDPGLGLRLIYFSYDVKMKEKGDIPEGYSVSREKKERFSLILESASTNQTSMYLCASRPLGQAVTGELFFGEGSRLTVL.

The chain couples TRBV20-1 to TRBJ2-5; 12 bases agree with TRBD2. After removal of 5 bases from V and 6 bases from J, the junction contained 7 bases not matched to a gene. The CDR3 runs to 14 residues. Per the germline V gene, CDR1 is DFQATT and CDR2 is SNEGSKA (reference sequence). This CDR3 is CSALPTSGSKTQYF. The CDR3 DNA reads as TGCAGTGCTCTCCCGACTAGCGGGAGTAAGACCCAGTACTTC.

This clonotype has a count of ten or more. CDR3 sequence (DNA): TGTGCCAGCAGCTCCTGGACTAGGGGTGAGGGAGCCAAAAACATTCAGTACTTC. Its translation: CASSSWTRGEGAKNIQYF. The chain couples TRBV7-2 to TRBJ2-4, with 7 nucleotides matching TRBD2. The V and J ends lost 4 bases and 0 bases, in that order; junction bases with no gene match: 12. The CDR3 totals 18 residues. CDR1 is SGHTA, CDR2 FQGNSA, per germline.

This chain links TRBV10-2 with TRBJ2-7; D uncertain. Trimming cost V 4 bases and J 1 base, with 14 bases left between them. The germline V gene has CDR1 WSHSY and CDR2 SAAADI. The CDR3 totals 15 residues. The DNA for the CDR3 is TGCGCCAGCAGTGCCGCAGCCTACCAATCCTACGAGCAGTACTTC. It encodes CASSAAAYQSYEQYF.

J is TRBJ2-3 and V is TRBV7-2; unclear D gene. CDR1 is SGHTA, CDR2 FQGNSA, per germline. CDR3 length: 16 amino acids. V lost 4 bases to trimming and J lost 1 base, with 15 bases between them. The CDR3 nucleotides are TGTGCCAGCAGCTCGACCTCTGGCGGTGGCACAGATACGCAGTATTTT. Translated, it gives CASSSTSGGGTDTQYF.

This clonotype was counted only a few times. The CDR3 region is CSARGASGSQETQYF. CDR3 sequence (DNA): TGCAGTGCTAGAGGGGCTAGCGGGAGCCAGGAGACCCAGTACTTC. The gene calls are TRBV20-1 and TRBJ2-5; TRBD2 matches 10 bases. The length of the CDR3 is 15 residues. Trimming at V came to 1 base and at J to 5 bases, leaving 7 bases not matched to a gene. The germline gives CDR1 DFQATT, CDR2 SNEGSKA (reference sequence).

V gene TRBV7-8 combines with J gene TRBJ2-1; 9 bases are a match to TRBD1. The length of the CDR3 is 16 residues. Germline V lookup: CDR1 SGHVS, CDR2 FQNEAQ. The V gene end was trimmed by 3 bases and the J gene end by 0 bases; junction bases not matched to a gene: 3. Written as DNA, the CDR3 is TGTGCCAGCAGCTTTCTACAGGGGGCCTCCTACAATGAGCAGTTCTTC. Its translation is CASSFLQGASYNEQFF.

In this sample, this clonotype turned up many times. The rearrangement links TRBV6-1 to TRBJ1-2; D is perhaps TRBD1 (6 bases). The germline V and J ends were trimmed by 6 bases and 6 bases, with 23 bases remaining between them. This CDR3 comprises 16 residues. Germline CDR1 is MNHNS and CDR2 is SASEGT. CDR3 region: CASSPVGSRGGNGYTF. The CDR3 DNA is TGTGCCAGCAGCCCCGTTGGGTCCAGGGGAGGAAATGGCTACACCTTC.

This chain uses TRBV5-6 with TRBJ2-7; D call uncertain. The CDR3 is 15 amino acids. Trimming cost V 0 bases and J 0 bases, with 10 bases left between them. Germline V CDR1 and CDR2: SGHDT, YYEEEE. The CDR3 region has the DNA TGTGCCAGCAGCTTGGGGGCCTCCTACTCCTACGAGCAGTACTTC. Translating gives CASSLGASYSYEQYF.